This TCR beta chain was sequenced in a study of blood T cell repertoires in COVID-19. Measured with immunoSEQ multiplex PCR; TCRdb has only the in-frame clones, and not every one. The sample contains roughly 62,000 clones, about 87% of which appear only once. In germline, CDR1 is MNHEY, CDR2 SVGAGI. The V and J ends lost 6 bases and 4 bases, in that order; junction bases with no gene match: 8. The CDR3 runs 15 residues. Sequences were obtained from peripheral blood. The J gene is TRBJ1-4, the V gene TRBV6-5, with 7 bases lining up with TRBD1. The TCR was taken from a man between 70 and 80 years old with acute or convalescent COVID-19. The CDR3 nucleotides read TGTGCCAGCAGCCGAGGGACAGAGGATAATGAAAAACTGTTTTTT. It encodes CASSRGTEDNEKLFF.